Each of the 27 T cell receptor beta chains below was sequenced from the same sample in a study of T-cell memory formation after mild COVID-19. MiXCR was run by TCRdb on the 5' RACE reads, yielding one entry per CDR3 protein. The repertoire holds around 300,000 distinct CDR3 sequences, with about 20% as singletons. The sample was PBMCs or a T cell subset sorted from them (not recorded which). The source of these receptors is a man younger than 35 who had mild COVID-19 (a few samples of this study predate the infection). Cell type and time point are not known.

The DNA for the CDR3 is TGTGCCAGCAGCTTAGCGGTTACAGGGAGGGAGACCCAGTACTTC. Protein sequence: CASSLAVTGRETQYF. V is TRBV7-2 and J is TRBJ2-5, with D perhaps TRBD1 or TRBD2 (6 bases each). Trimming cost V 0 bases and J 5 bases, with 13 bases left between them. This CDR3 comprises 15 residues. Germline CDR1 reads SGHTA; CDR2 reads FQGNSA. The full variable domain, rest sourced from reference TRBV7-2 and TRBJ2-5, is GAGVSQSPSNKVTEKGKDVELRCDPISGHTALYWYRQSLGQGLEFLIYFQGNSAPDKSGLPSDRFSAERTGGSVSTLTIQRTQQEDSAVYLCASSLAVTGRETQYFGPGTRLLVL.

The gene calls are TRBV4-3 and TRBJ2-1; 9 nucleotides match TRBD2. This CDR3 region has 15 residues. Trimming at V came to 3 bases and at J to 12 bases, leaving 12 bases not matched to a gene. CDR1 and CDR2 (germline): LGHNA, YSLEER. This chain's CDR3 is CASSQRGGGLEVQFF. The CDR3 coding sequence is TGCGCCAGCAGCCAGCGCGGGGGGGGTCTCGAGGTGCAGTTCTTC.

The genes are TRBV2 and TRBJ2-7; 9 nucleotides align to TRBD1. The CDR3 runs 16 residues. The V gene end was trimmed by 0 bases and the J gene end by 2 bases; junction bases not matched to a gene: 5. Germline V CDR1 and CDR2: SNHLY, FYNNEI. The CDR3 spells CASSEALNRGPYEQYF. CDR3 bases: TGTGCCAGCAGTGAAGCGCTTAACAGGGGGCCCTACGAGCAGTACTTC.

This clonotype was found many times. The chain is built from TRBV5-1 and TRBJ2-3; D not certain. Trimming shortened V by 4 bases and J by 0 bases, and 6 bases separated the two germline ends. From germline, CDR1 is SGHRS and CDR2 YFSETQ. The CDR3 covers 13 residues. CDR3 in amino acids: CASSVESTDTQYF. The CDR3 nucleotides are TGCGCCAGCAGCGTAGAGAGCACAGATACGCAGTATTTT. Together with reference TRBV5-1 and TRBJ2-3, the CDR3 gives the full variable domain: KAGVTQTPRYLIKTRGQQVTLSCSPISGHRSVSWYQQTPGQGLQFLFEYFSETQRNKGNFPGRFSGRQFSNSRSEMNVSTLELGDSALYLCASSVESTDTQYFGPGTRLTVL.

This clonotype occurred many times. The chain links TRBV24-1 to TRBJ2-1, with a tentative D call TRBD2 (6 bases). The CDR3 is 16 residues long. In germline, CDR1 is KGHDR, CDR2 SFDVKD. V shed 0 bases and J shed 6 bases, with 14 bases lying between them. This chain's CDR3 is CATSDLDGRGLNEQFF. The CDR3 DNA sequence: TGTGCCACCAGTGATTTGGATGGGCGGGGACTCAATGAGCAGTTCTTC.

This clonotype was recorded a few times. The rearrangement links TRBV9 to TRBJ2-4; D tentatively fits TRBD1 or TRBD2 (5 bases each). From germline, CDR1 is SGDLS and CDR2 YYNGEE. The V and J ends lost 2 bases and 5 bases respectively, with 11 bases between them. The CDR3 extends over 14 amino acids. Here the CDR3 reads CASSVGDAENIQYF. Written as DNA, the CDR3 is TGTGCCAGCAGCGTTGGGGACGCCGAAAACATTCAGTACTTC.

This clonotype was detected only a few times. The chain uses TRBV28 and TRBJ1-1; TRBD1 matches at 9 bases. The CDR3 totals 14 residues. Germline values: CDR1 MDHEN, CDR2 SYDVKM. The V gene end was trimmed by 11 bases and the J gene end by 5 bases; junction bases not matched to a gene: 12. CDR3 DNA sequence: TGTGCCGCCAGGGTAAGGACAGGGGTAACTGAAGCTTTCTTT. As protein: CAARVRTGVTEAFF.

This clonotype was recorded once. The rearrangement uses TRBV20-1 and TRBJ2-2; D is ambiguous. Germline CDR1 reads DFQATT; CDR2 reads SNEGSKA (reference sequence). The CDR3 has 15 amino acids. Trimming cost V 3 bases and J 2 bases, with 13 bases left between them. CDR3 sequence (DNA): TGCAGTGCTAGGAGTGATCTGACAAACACCGGGGAGCTGTTTTTT. Translated, it gives CSARSDLTNTGELFF.

This clonotype was counted only a few times. The gene calls are TRBV20-1 and TRBJ2-7, with D maybe TRBD1 (5 bases). V was cut by 3 bases and J by 2 bases, with 8 bases left in between. In germline, CDR1 is DFQATT, CDR2 SNEGSKA (reference sequence). This CDR3 contains 12 residues. The DNA for the CDR3 is TGCAGTGCTAGGCAGGGCACCTACGAGCAGTACTTC. This gives the protein CSARQGTYEQYF.

This clonotype was seen more than once but under ten times. This chain joins TRBV4-3 and TRBJ1-1; perhaps TRBD1 as D (6 bases). CDR1 is LGHNA and CDR2 is YSLEER in the germline V gene. This CDR3 comprises 15 residues. V dropped 5 bases and J dropped 1 base, with 14 bases sitting between them. In DNA, the CDR3 is TGCGCCAGCAGCAAAGGGGGGGGCACGAACACTGAAGCTTTCTTT. It encodes CASSKGGGTNTEAFF.

Many counts were recorded for this clonotype. The chain links TRBV11-2 to TRBJ2-3; D gene ambiguous. CDR1 and CDR2 (germline): SGHAT, FQNNGV. Trimming removed 0 bases from V and 6 bases from J, with 7 bases in between. CDR3 size: 13 residues. The CDR3 loop is CASSLDSLDTQYF. The CDR3 nucleotides are TGTGCCAGCAGCTTAGACTCGTTGGATACGCAGTATTTT.

This clonotype was counted a few times. V gene TRBV12-3 or TRBV12-4 combines with J gene TRBJ2-3; 11 bases align to TRBD2. V lost 5 bases and J lost 2; bases outside the gene matches: 6. The CDR3 length is 16 residues. The CDR3 loop is CASSPRLAGYTDTQYF. The CDR3 DNA reads as TGTGCCAGCAGTCCCAGACTAGCGGGGTACACAGATACGCAGTATTTT.

This sequence joins TRBV27 and TRBJ2-6; TRBD1 agrees at 11 bases. This CDR3 region has 18 residues. The trim removed 5 bases at V and 2 bases at J, leaving 8 bases unmatched. In germline, CDR1 is MNHEY, CDR2 SMNVEV (reference sequence). Here the CDR3 DNA reads TGTGCCAGCAGTCGAAGGGACAGGGGGGGCCCTGGGGCCAACGTCCTGACTTTC. Its protein is CASSRRDRGGPGANVLTF.

The table lists this clonotype with a few counts. The chain uses TRBV6-4 and TRBJ2-7; 8 bases map to TRBD1. CDR1 and CDR2 (germline): MRHNA, SNTAGT. V dropped 7 bases and J dropped 6; count of bases not matched to a gene: 11. CDR3 length: 14 amino acids. The CDR3 DNA sequence: TGTGCCAGCAATCTTTGGACAGGGATAATCGAGCAGTACGTC. Its protein product is CASNLWTGIIEQYV.

The rearrangement joins TRBV6-6 to TRBJ2-3; 10 bases map to TRBD2. The CDR3 consists of 14 residues. CDR1 and CDR2 from the germline V gene are MNHNY and SVGAGI (reference sequence). V shed 8 bases and J 6 bases; nucleotides not matched to a gene: 8. CDR3 sequence: CASVSSGGGDTQYF. CDR3 in DNA: TGTGCCAGCGTGTCTAGCGGGGGAGGTGATACGCAGTATTTT.

This clonotype was picked up a small number of times. The V gene is TRBV3-1, the J gene TRBJ2-7; 9 bases are shared with TRBD1. The ends lost 7 bases at V and 7 bases at J; junction bases unmatched: 17. There are 16 residues in the CDR3. The germline V gene has CDR1 LGHDT and CDR2 YNNKEL (reference sequence). DNA of the CDR3: TGTGCCAGCAACAAGAGGGGGACAGGGACCCCCCCGGAGCAGTACGTC. The encoded protein is CASNKRGTGTPPEQYV.

The chain combines TRBV15 with TRBJ2-7; D not resolved. The germline V gene has CDR1 LNHNV and CDR2 YYDKDF (reference sequence). The CDR3 loop spans 14 amino acids. Deletions cut 0 bases from V and 2 bases from J, with 8 bases between. The CDR3 spells CATSREDGTYEQYV. The CDR3 coding sequence is TGTGCCACCAGCAGAGAAGACGGAACCTACGAGCAGTACGTC.

This clonotype was picked up a small number of times. The chain is built from TRBV27 and TRBJ2-3; possible D gene TRBD2, 6 bases. V lost 4 bases to trimming and J lost 1 base, with 12 bases between them. The V gene's germline CDR1 is MNHEY and CDR2 SMNVEV (reference sequence). This CDR3 is built from 15 residues. DNA for the CDR3: TGTGCCAGCAGTTCGCCGTGGGGGGGCACAGATACGCAGTATTTT. It codes for CASSSPWGGTDTQYF.

This clonotype was seen at least ten times. The J gene is TRBJ1-1, the V gene TRBV5-1, with TRBD1 matching over 9 bases. From germline, CDR1 is SGHRS and CDR2 YFSETQ. The CDR3 contains 16 residues. The J segment lost 1 base and the V segment lost 3 bases, leaving 7 bases of the junction unmatched. The CDR3 DNA follows: TGCGCCAGCAGCTCGACCCCGGGACAGGGGAACACTGAAGCTTTCTTT. This encodes CASSSTPGQGNTEAFF.

This clonotype turned up a few times. This chain connects TRBV6-5 to TRBJ1-1; the match to TRBD1 covers 11 bases. This CDR3 is 15 amino acids long. Germline V CDR1 and CDR2: MNHEY, SVGAGI. J was trimmed by 3 bases and V by 8 bases; bases with no gene match: 8. CDR3: CASSGQGAGDTEAFF. CDR3 nucleotide sequence: TGTGCCAGCTCAGGACAGGGGGCAGGTGACACTGAAGCTTTCTTT.

This clonotype has only a few counts. The chain recombines TRBV6-2 or TRBV6-3 with TRBJ2-5; 10 bases match TRBD1. Trimming cost V 5 bases and J 7 bases; bases outside gene matches: 16. The germline gives CDR1 MNHEY, CDR2 SVGEGT. The CDR3 runs 17 residues. The CDR3 coding sequence is TGTGCCAGCAGTATAGACGCCGGGACAGGGGATCTGGGGACCCAGTACTTC. Translation gives CASSIDAGTGDLGTQYF.

V is TRBV7-6 and J is TRBJ2-6; D unclear. Trimming cost V 1 base and J 3 bases, with 10 bases left between them. The CDR3 is 16 residues long. Germline loops: CDR1 SGHVS, CDR2 FNYEAQ. As DNA, the CDR3 is TGTGCCAGCAGCTTAGGTCCGTCGGGTGGGGCCAACGTCCTGACTTTC. This codes for CASSLGPSGGANVLTF. The whole variable domain, filled in from reference TRBV7-6 and TRBJ2-6, reads GAGVSQSPRYKVTKRGQDVALRCDPISGHVSLYWYRQALGQGPEFLTYFNYEAQQDKSGLPNDRFSAERPEGSISTLTIQRTEQRDSAMYRCASSLGPSGGANVLTFGAGSRLTVL.

This clonotype was counted many times. The J gene is TRBJ2-2, the V gene TRBV7-2, with D perhaps given as TRBD1 or TRBD2 (6 bases each). V was trimmed by 1 base and J by 5 bases, leaving 17 bases between them. CDR3 length equals 17 residues. The germline gives CDR1 SGHTA, CDR2 FQGNSA. The CDR3 loop is CASSLGDFGGRTGELFF. The CDR3 coding sequence is TGTGCCAGCAGCTTAGGGGACTTCGGGGGCCGGACCGGGGAGCTGTTTTTT.

About this clonotype: Its ends do not fully match the called genes, so a read error is possible. V usage is TRBV12-3 or TRBV12-4 and J usage is TRBJ1-3; D gene uncertain. This CDR3 comprises 13 residues. The CDR3 loop is CASSLAAAATIYF. CDR3 in DNA: TGTGCCAGCAGCTTAGCAGCAGCGGCCACCATATATTTT.

V gene TRBV20-1 combines with J gene TRBJ1-2; D gene ambiguous. Trimming stripped 1 base from V and 3 bases from J, with 3 bases between. Germline CDR1 DFQATT, CDR2 SNEGSKA (reference sequence). The CDR3 contains 11 residues. Here the CDR3 reads CSARVDYGYTF. CDR3 bases: TGCAGTGCTAGAGTGGACTATGGCTACACCTTC.

The genes are TRBV6-2 or TRBV6-3 and TRBJ2-7; D gene ambiguous. Germline V gene lookup returns CDR1 MNHEY and CDR2 SVGEGT. The CDR3 consists of 14 residues. Between the trimmed V and J ends, which lost 2 bases and 4 bases, there was a span of 12 bases. This CDR3 is CASSYTLSPYEQYF. DNA of the CDR3: TGTGCCAGCAGTTACACCCTATCCCCTTACGAGCAGTACTTC.

V usage is TRBV5-6 and J usage is TRBJ2-1; 10 bases match TRBD2. Germline-derived CDR1 and CDR2 are SGHDT and YYEEEE. This CDR3 is built from 14 residues. The V segment lost 1 base and the J segment 10 bases; nucleotides outside the gene matches: 5. CDR3 residues: CASSLRGTSEEQFF. In DNA, the CDR3 is TGTGCCAGCAGCTTGCGCGGGACTAGCGAGGAGCAGTTCTTC.